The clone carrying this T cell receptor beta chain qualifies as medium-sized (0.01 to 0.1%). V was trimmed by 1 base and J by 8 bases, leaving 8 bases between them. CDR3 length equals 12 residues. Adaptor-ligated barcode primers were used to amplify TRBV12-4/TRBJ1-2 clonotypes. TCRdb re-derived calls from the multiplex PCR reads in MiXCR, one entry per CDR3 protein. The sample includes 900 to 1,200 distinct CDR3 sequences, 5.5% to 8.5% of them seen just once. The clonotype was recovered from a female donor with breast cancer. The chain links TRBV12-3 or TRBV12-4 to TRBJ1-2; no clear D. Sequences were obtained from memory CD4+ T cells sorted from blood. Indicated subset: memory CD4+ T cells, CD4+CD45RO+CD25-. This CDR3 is CASSLEGRGYTF. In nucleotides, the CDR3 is TGTGCCAGCAGTTTAGAGGGTCGGGGCTACACCTTC.